This is a list of T cell receptor beta chains from one sample in a study of response to subunit inactivated influenza vaccine. TCRdb redid the calling of the RT-PCR reads with MiXCR, one entry per CDR3 protein. This sample has about 170,000 distinct CDR3 sequences, with around 12% found just once. These sequences were also reported in another study, on T cells expressing NK-cell markers.

The material was CD8+ T cells sorted from PBMCs, obtained approximately 13 days after vaccination. These TCRs come from a man aged 50 to 59 who received an inactivated influenza vaccine. Each CDR3 is given with its conserved first and last residue. The D gene is left open where the match is weak. Clone size appears in some rows only: once, few, many, or a class for an expanded clone.

j_call	clone_size	v_call	d_call	cdr3_nt	cdr3_aa
TRBJ2-7	few	TRBV28	.	TGTGCCAGCAGTTACCCCTTTGGGTCTTACGAGCAGTACTTC	CASSYPFGSYEQYF
TRBJ1-5	few	TRBV7-8	.	TGTGCCAGCAGTCTACAGGTTCAGCCCCAGCATTTT	CASSLQVQPQHF
TRBJ2-7	.	TRBV2	TRBD1	TGTGCCAGCAGTTCCGGGACAGGGGTTGACGAGCAGTACTTC	CASSSGTGVDEQYF
TRBJ2-7	many	TRBV12-3/TRBV12-4	.	TGTGCCAGCAGTTTTGAGGGGTACGAGCAGTACTTC	CASSFEGYEQYF
TRBJ2-5	.	TRBV14	.	TGTGCCAGCAGCCCCCTGACAGAGCTGCGGACCCAGTACTTC	CASSPLTELRTQYF
TRBJ2-1	.	TRBV7-8	TRBD1	TGTGCCAGCAGCCTAGGGGGCACAACCAACAATGAGCAGTTCTTC	CASSLGGTTNNEQFF
TRBJ2-5	many	TRBV12-3/TRBV12-4	.	TGTGCCAGCAGCTCACTTCCGGTGGAGACCCAGTACTTC	CASSSLPVETQYF
TRBJ1-1	many	TRBV20-1	.	TGCAGTGCCGTAATAGGGGAGGGCACTGAAGCTTTCTTT	CSAVIGEGTEAFF
TRBJ2-5	.	TRBV6-1	.	TGTGCCAGCAGTGGCTTAGGGGCTTTGAAGACCCAGTACTTC	CASSGLGALKTQYF
TRBJ2-7	few	TRBV2	TRBD1	TGTGCCAGCAGAGAACAGGGGTTTTCCGCCTACGAGCAGTACTTC	CASREQGFSAYEQYF